The next 20 T cell receptor beta chains were all read from a single sample in a study of blood T cell repertoires in COVID-19. The repertoire was sequenced with immunoSEQ multiplex PCR; TCRdb's copy has only in-frame clones and lacks some. The sample contains 60,000 to 75,000 clones, 65% to 85% of which appear only once. Sequencing used peripheral blood. Source of these receptors: a woman aged 65 to 85 with acute or convalescent COVID-19.

This chain joins TRBV11-3 and TRBJ2-3, with D unclear. The CDR3 sequence is 12 residues long. The ends were cut back, 5 bases at V and 6 bases at J, with 9 bases in the middle. Germline V gives CDR1 SGHNT, CDR2 YENEEA. CDR3 in amino acids: CASSPGLDTQYF. CDR3 nucleotide sequence: TGTGCCAGCAGCCCCGGTTTGGATACGCAGTATTTT.

The V gene is TRBV11-3, the J gene TRBJ2-1; no firm D call. Between the trimmed V and J ends, which lost 4 bases and 14 bases, there was a span of 12 bases. The CDR3 is 11 amino acids. Looked up from germline, CDR1 is SGHNT and CDR2 is YENEEA. CDR3 sequence (DNA): TGTGCCAGCAGCTCGACTGAGGAAGAGTTCTTC. Translating gives CASSSTEEEFF.

The DNA for the CDR3 is TGCGCCAGCAGCCAAGACTCCTACTCCTACAATGAGCAGTTCTTC. Its translation is CASSQDSYSYNEQFF. This sequence joins TRBV5-1 and TRBJ2-1; no definite D call. V gave up 4 bases and J gave up 0 bases, with 11 bases separating them. Looked up from germline, CDR1 is SGHRS and CDR2 is YFSETQ. The CDR3 is 15 amino acids.

This clone was seen a few times. The chain combines TRBV25-1 with TRBJ2-1; 7 bases align to TRBD1. Trimming removed 2 bases from V and 5 bases from J; junction bases left unmatched: 3. This CDR3 is built from 14 residues. CDR1 and CDR2 from the germline V gene are MGHDK and SYGVNS. For the CDR3, the DNA is TGTGCCAGCAGTGAAGGACAGGTGCACAATGAGCAGTTCTTC. This sequence encodes CASSEGQVHNEQFF.

The chain combines TRBV7-8 with TRBJ1-4; D gene uncertain. Germline-derived CDR1 and CDR2 are SGHVS and FQNEAQ. The CDR3 length is 14 residues. V lost 1 base, J lost 7 bases, and 10 bases lay in between. In DNA, the CDR3 is TGTGCCAGCAGCTTAGTGATCGCCGGTGAAAAACTGTTTTTT. Its translation is CASSLVIAGEKLFF.

This clone appeared a few times. This chain links TRBV4-3 with TRBJ2-1, with TRBD2 as a possible D gene (6 bases). The germline gives CDR1 LGHNA, CDR2 YSLEER. V lost 1 base, J lost 10 bases, and 17 bases lay in between. The CDR3 extends over 15 amino acids. This chain's CDR3 is CASSQVLAMGREQFF. The DNA of the CDR3 is TGCGCCAGCAGCCAAGTTCTAGCGATGGGCAGGGAGCAGTTCTTC.

This chain links TRBV28 with TRBJ1-4; possible D gene TRBD1, 6 bases. This CDR3 spans 14 amino acids. Germline-derived CDR1 and CDR2 are MDHEN and SYDVKM. Trimming stripped 8 bases from V and 3 bases from J, with 13 bases between. CDR3 sequence (DNA): TGTGCCAGCTTTACAGGGAGCCCTAATGAAAAACTGTTTTTT. Residues: CASFTGSPNEKLFF. The complete variable domain, with remaining parts taken from reference TRBV28 and TRBJ1-4, reads DVKVTQSSRYLVKRTGEKVFLECVQDMDHENMFWYRQDPGLGLRLIYFSYDVKMKEKGDIPEGYSVSREKKERFSLILESASTNQTSMYLCASFTGSPNEKLFFGSGTQLSVL.

The chain links TRBV3-1 (or the pseudogene TRBV3-2) to TRBJ2-3; tentative D call: TRBD2 (6 bases). Germline values: CDR1 LGHDT, CDR2 YNNKEL (reference sequence). This CDR3 region has 14 residues. V was pared by 2 bases and J by 4 bases, with 10 bases between. DNA for the CDR3: TGTGCCAGCAGCCAACCGGGACTCGCAGATACGCAGTATTTT. This codes for CASSQPGLADTQYF.

The rearrangement uses TRBV6-5 and TRBJ1-4; D unresolved. V was clipped by 5 bases and J by 2 bases, with 12 bases between them. CDR3 length: 15 residues. Germline CDR1 is MNHEY and CDR2 is SVGAGI. The chain's CDR3 is CASSLSGGTNEKLFF. DNA of the CDR3: TGTGCCAGCAGTCTCTCCGGCGGGACTAATGAAAAACTGTTTTTT.

The chain recombines TRBV5-6 with TRBJ2-2, with D perhaps matching TRBD2 (5 bases). Germline loops: CDR1 SGHDT, CDR2 YYEEEE. V shed 9 bases and J shed 1 base, with 13 bases lying between them. The CDR3 runs 14 residues. DNA for the CDR3: TGTGCCACACGACCGCGGGTGAACACCGGGGAGCTGTTTTTT. Amino acid sequence: CATRPRVNTGELFF. Based on the CDR3 plus reference TRBV5-6 and TRBJ2-2, the full variable domain is DAGVTQSPTHLIKTRGQQVTLRCSPKSGHDTVSWYQQALGQGPQFIFQYYEEEERQRGNFPDRFSGHQFPNYSSELNVNALLLGDSALYLCATRPRVNTGELFFGEGSRLTVL.

The chain has TRBV15 and TRBJ2-1; D might be TRBD1 (6 bases). Germline V gene lookup returns CDR1 LNHNV and CDR2 YYDKDF (reference sequence). Trimming shortened V by 1 base and J by 3 bases, and 10 bases separated the two germline ends. This CDR3 spans 15 amino acids. The CDR3 DNA follows: TGTGCCACCAGCAGAGTGGGACAAAGCTACAATGAGCAGTTCTTC. Protein product: CATSRVGQSYNEQFF.

Here the CDR3 DNA reads TGTGCCAGCAGTTTATGGGACAGGGGGTATGACACCGGGGAGCTGTTTTTT. The encoded protein is CASSLWDRGYDTGELFF. V and J are TRBV28 and TRBJ2-2; 10 bases are shared with TRBD1. The trim removed 0 bases at V and 3 bases at J, leaving 4 bases unmatched. Germline loops: CDR1 MDHEN, CDR2 SYDVKM. The CDR3 runs 17 residues.

V gene TRBV6-1 combines with J gene TRBJ1-3; no clear D gene. The germline CDR1 and CDR2 sequences are MNHNS and SASEGT. The CDR3 is 14 residues long. Deletions cut 3 bases from V and 0 bases from J, with 6 bases between. DNA for the CDR3: TGTGCCAGCAGTGATTCGCGCTCTGGAAACACCATATATTTT. It codes for CASSDSRSGNTIYF.

The CDR3 DNA is TGTGCCAGCAGCAAAGTGCGGGGGCGGGGGTACACCGGGGAGCTGTTTTTT. Its protein product is CASSKVRGRGYTGELFF. The chain links TRBV21-1 to TRBJ2-2; the DNA was not used to check the table's D call, TRBD2. TRBV21-1 is annotated as a pseudogene. The CDR3 loop spans 17 amino acids.

The chain is built from TRBV2 and TRBJ2-1; 9 bases are shared with TRBD1. This CDR3 region has 14 residues. CDR1 SNHLY and CDR2 FYNNEI come from the germline V gene. V shed 6 bases, J shed 2 bases, and the junction held 2 bases outside the gene matches. The CDR3 region has the DNA TGTGCCAGCAGAAGGGACAGGGCCTACAATGAGCAGTTCTTC. The encoded protein is CASRRDRAYNEQFF.

V is TRBV7-7 and J is TRBJ1-4; D uncertain. Germline V gene sequence: CDR1 SSHAT, CDR2 FNYEAQ (reference sequence). The CDR3 contains 14 residues. V was cut by 5 bases and J by 8 bases, with 15 bases left in between. The CDR3 spells CASSRTPADEKLFF. The CDR3 bases are TGTGCCAGCAGCCGCACCCCAGCGGACGAAAAACTGTTTTTT.

The DNA for the CDR3 is TGTGCCAGCATCCGGACAGGGGGCCTAGCAACTAATGAAAAACTGTTTTTT. The encoded protein is CASIRTGGLATNEKLFF. This chain links TRBV5-6 with TRBJ1-4, with 11 bases lining up with TRBD1. The CDR3 loop spans 17 amino acids. CDR1 is SGHDT, CDR2 YYEEEE, per germline. J was trimmed by 0 bases and V by 6 bases; bases with no gene match: 7.

This clone was seen more than once but under ten times. The chain uses TRBV25-1 and TRBJ1-4, with 7 bases fitting TRBD1. V shed 4 bases and J 3 bases; nucleotides not matched to a gene: 8. This CDR3 comprises 16 residues. Per germline, CDR1 MGHDK and CDR2 SYGVNS. The CDR3 bases are TGTGCCAGCAGTGGATCCTCCGGGACAGCTAATGAAAAACTGTTTTTT. Its protein product is CASSGSSGTANEKLFF.

The V call is TRBV13, the J call TRBJ2-2; D not certain. Looked up from germline, CDR1 is PRHDT and CDR2 is FYEKMQ (reference sequence). This CDR3 has 13 amino acids. Trimming cost V 7 bases and J 3 bases, with 9 bases left between them. The CDR3 reads CASKRGYTGELFF. The CDR3, as DNA: TGTGCCAGCAAACGCGGATACACCGGGGAGCTGTTTTTT.

This chain joins TRBV4-1 and TRBJ1-2; no clear D gene. V was clipped by 0 bases and J by 4 bases, with 9 bases between them. This CDR3 has 14 amino acids. Germline CDR1 MGHRA, CDR2 YSYEKL. CDR3 DNA sequence: TGCGCCAGCAGCCAAGATCACAGCGGCTATGGCTACACCTTC. This codes for CASSQDHSGYGYTF.